The 9 T cell receptor beta chains presented below share a single source sample, sequenced in a study of T cell repertoires in cytomegalovirus infection (dated by TCRdb to between 2018 and 2020). The sequencer listed for this sample is Illumina HiSeq 1500. The public reads were run again by TCRdb, first through fastp at Q25 and then through MiXCR, and only productive beta chains were kept. Duplicate CDR3 protein sequences are folded into a single record with the most common DNA and genes. For this sample the table gives 310,000 or so distinct CDR3 sequences, of which about a sixth were detected only once. Together, the top ten hold approximately 12% of the sample. Material for sequencing was PBMCs. Receptor source: a human donor in good health (CMV status not recorded). Some clones in this sample may be carry-over from other donors' samples.

This clonotype was found a few times. V usage is TRBV29-1 and J usage is TRBJ2-6; D perhaps matches TRBD1 (6 bases). This CDR3 has 14 amino acids. V was shortened by 6 bases and J by 2 bases, with 11 bases between the two germline ends. Germline loops: CDR1 SQVTM, CDR2 ANQGSEA. The CDR3 protein is CSVAQGTGANVLTF. The DNA of the CDR3 is TGCAGCGTGGCACAGGGAACTGGGGCCAACGTCCTGACTTTC.

This clonotype was observed at least ten times. The V call is TRBV7-9, the J call TRBJ2-7; 7 nucleotides line up with TRBD1. J lost 5 bases, V lost 6 bases, and 4 bases had no gene match. CDR3 size: 12 residues. The germline V gene has CDR1 SEHNR and CDR2 FQNEAQ (reference sequence). DNA for the CDR3: TGTGCCAGCAGTCCAACAGGGGACGAGCAGTACTTC. This gives the protein CASSPTGDEQYF. Looking up the rest from reference TRBV7-9 and TRBJ2-7 gives the full variable domain: DTGVSQNPRHKITKRGQNVTFRCDPISEHNRLYWYRQTLGQGPEFLTYFQNEAQLEKSRLLSDRFSAERPKGSFSTLEIQRTEQGDSAMYLCASSPTGDEQYFGPGTRLTVT.

This clonotype showed up just a few times. This rearrangement joins TRBV6-5 to TRBJ2-7; 10 nucleotides match TRBD2. Germline V CDR1 and CDR2: MNHEY, SVGAGI. This CDR3 has 14 residues. Unmatched junction bases numbered 2, after V lost 2 bases and J lost 4 bases. DNA for the CDR3: TGTGCCAGCAGTTACACTAGCGGGGCTTACGAGCAGTACTTC. It codes for CASSYTSGAYEQYF.

This clonotype was counted only a few times. V usage is TRBV6-1 and J usage is TRBJ2-3; D is possibly TRBD2 (6 bases). There are 15 residues in the CDR3. Trimming pared 6 bases from V and 1 base from J, leaving 14 bases between. From germline, CDR1 is MNHNS and CDR2 SASEGT. The CDR3 region has the DNA TGTGCCAGCAGAAGGGAGGAGATTGGCACAGATACGCAGTATTTT. This codes for CASRREEIGTDTQYF.

This clonotype was counted between two and nine times. V gene TRBV6-1 combines with J gene TRBJ1-5; no reliable D call. Germline CDR1 and CDR2: MNHNS and SASEGT. V was trimmed by 4 bases and J by 5 bases, leaving 9 bases between them. CDR3 size: 13 residues. CDR3 sequence reads: CASSVPGYQPQHF. The CDR3 nucleotides are TGTGCCAGCAGTGTCCCAGGATATCAGCCCCAGCATTTT.

This clonotype was counted a few times. The CDR3 coding sequence is TGTGCCAGCAGCTGGCCGCCGGGACAGGGAAGCACAGATACGCAGTATTTT. Encoded protein: CASSWPPGQGSTDTQYF. The rearrangement links TRBV7-9 to TRBJ2-3; 9 bases match TRBD1. The CDR3 totals 17 residues. Trimming took 4 bases from V and 0 from J; bases not matched to a gene: 8. In germline, CDR1 is SEHNR, CDR2 FQNEAQ (reference sequence).

This clonotype occurred many times. This chain links TRBV7-9 with TRBJ1-5, with 10 nucleotides matching TRBD1. Trimming at V came to 0 bases and at J to 7 bases, leaving 9 bases not matched to a gene. The germline V gene encodes CDR1 SEHNR and CDR2 FQNEAQ (reference sequence). The CDR3 is made up of 17 amino acids. CDR3 sequence (DNA): TGTGCCAGCAGCTTAGCGCCAGCGGGACAGGGGACCCAGCCCCAGCATTTT. Amino acid sequence: CASSLAPAGQGTQPQHF.

This clonotype was recorded at least ten times. This rearrangement joins TRBV28 to TRBJ2-3; TRBD2 matches 11 bases. Germline loops: CDR1 MDHEN, CDR2 SYDVKM. J lost 4 bases, V lost 6 bases, and 6 bases had no gene match. The CDR3 sequence is 15 residues long. In DNA form, the CDR3 reads TGTGCCAGCAGCTTAGCGGGGGGGCCTGCAGATACGCAGTATTTT. It specifies CASSLAGGPADTQYF. The full variable domain, with the rest looked up from reference TRBV28 and TRBJ2-3, is DVKVTQSSRYLVKRTGEKVFLECVQDMDHENMFWYRQDPGLGLRLIYFSYDVKMKEKGDIPEGYSVSREKKERFSLILESASTNQTSMYLCASSLAGGPADTQYFGPGTRLTVL.

About this clonotype itself: At one boundary the junction diverges from the germline segment, which might be a read error. The J gene is TRBJ2-7, the V gene TRBV5-1; 10 nucleotides line up with TRBD1. CDR3 size: 14 residues. In germline, CDR1 is SGHRS, CDR2 YFSETQ. The CDR3 sequence is CASSLASGTGEMWF. Written as DNA, the CDR3 is TGCGCCAGCAGCTTGGCGTCCGGGACAGGGGAGATGTGGTTC.